A single sample is the source of the 25 T cell receptor beta chains below, sequenced in a study of blood T cell repertoires in COVID-19. Sequenced by immunoSEQ multiplex PCR; TCRdb stores in-frame clones only, minus some. The data contain fewer than 200,000 clones, 84% of them singletons. Sequenced input: peripheral blood. These receptors were taken from a man aged 35 to 55 who had recovered from COVID-19.

CDR3 bases: TGTGCCATCAGTGATGTGAACCGGGGTGAAGCTTTCTTT. Its protein product is CAISDVNRGEAFF. The chain combines TRBV10-3 with TRBJ1-1; D gene unclear. Germline values: CDR1 ENHRY, CDR2 SYGVKD. CDR3 length equals 13 residues. V was shortened by 3 bases and J by 7 bases, with 12 bases between the two germline ends.

The chain employs TRBV3-1 (or the pseudogene TRBV3-2) and TRBJ2-1; no reliable D call. Germline values: CDR1 LGHDT, CDR2 YNNKEL (reference sequence). The germline V and J ends were trimmed by 1 base and 0 bases, with 7 bases remaining between them. The CDR3 spans 15 residues. CDR3 residues: CASSQVPSSYNEQFF. The DNA of the CDR3 is TGTGCCAGCAGCCAAGTGCCGAGCTCCTACAATGAGCAGTTCTTC.

V usage is TRBV19 and J usage is TRBJ2-1, with 8 bases aligning to TRBD2. With V trimmed by 9 bases and J by 5 bases, 15 bases remained unmatched. The V gene's germline CDR1 is LNHDA and CDR2 SQIVND (reference sequence). The CDR3 contains 16 residues. CDR3 residues: CASQIIPSGPNNEQFF. The DNA of the CDR3 is TGTGCCAGCCAAATAATCCCTAGCGGGCCCAACAATGAGCAGTTCTTC. Full variable domain (missing parts from reference TRBV19 and TRBJ2-1): DGGITQSPKYLFRKEGQNVTLSCEQNLNHDAMYWYRQDPGQGLRLIYYSQIVNDFQKGDIAEGYSVSREKKESFPLTVTSAQKNPTAFYLCASQIIPSGPNNEQFFGPGTRLTVL.

There are a few counts of this clone. The rearrangement uses TRBV7-3 and TRBJ1-6, with D possibly TRBD1 on 6 matching bases. From germline, CDR1 is SGHTA and CDR2 FQGTGA. The CDR3 contains 16 residues. V was trimmed by 0 bases and J by 10 bases, leaving 16 bases between them. The CDR3, as DNA: TGTGCCAGCAGCTTAACGGGGCAGGGGTCGGGATCACCCCTCCACTTT. It yields the protein CASSLTGQGSGSPLHF.

This chain uses TRBV18 with TRBJ1-5; 7 positions match TRBD1. V lost 4 bases, J lost 1 base, and 7 bases stayed unmatched. This CDR3 contains 16 residues. From germline, CDR1 is KGHSH and CDR2 LQKENI. CDR3: CASSLYRGASNQPQHF. The CDR3, as DNA: TGTGCCAGCTCACTGTACAGGGGTGCGAGCAATCAGCCCCAGCATTTT.

V gene TRBV9 combines with J gene TRBJ1-5; D not resolved. CDR1 is SGDLS and CDR2 is YYNGEE in the germline V gene. Between the trimmed V and J ends, which lost 4 bases and 3 bases, there was a span of 20 bases. The CDR3 has 17 residues. The CDR3 DNA follows: TGTGCCAGCAGCACGTTTAGAGGTTCTTCACCCAATCAGCCCCAGCATTTT. Translation: CASSTFRGSSPNQPQHF. Complete variable domain (other parts from reference TRBV9 and TRBJ1-5): DSGVTQTPKHLITATGQRVTLRCSPRSGDLSVYWYQQSLDQGLQFLIQYYNGEERAKGNILERFSAQQFPDLHSELNLSSLELGDSALYFCASSTFRGSSPNQPQHFGDGTRLSIL.

V and J are TRBV7-2 and TRBJ2-7; possible D gene TRBD1, 5 bases. The germline gives CDR1 SGHTA, CDR2 FQGNSA. The V gene lost 5 bases and the J gene lost 4 bases, with 9 bases spanning the gap. The CDR3 extends over 12 amino acids. CDR3 protein: CASSQGVYEQYF. In nucleotides, the CDR3 is TGTGCCAGCAGCCAAGGGGTTTACGAGCAGTACTTC.

The chain joins TRBV5-1 to TRBJ1-1; the match to TRBD1 covers 10 bases. This CDR3 contains 17 residues. In germline, CDR1 is SGHRS, CDR2 YFSETQ. The V segment lost 5 bases and the J segment 1 base; nucleotides outside the gene matches: 11. CDR3 bases: TGCGCCAGCAGACTTACCGGGACAGGGGCCCAGAACACTGAAGCTTTCTTT. This codes for CASRLTGTGAQNTEAFF.

The chain combines TRBV18 with TRBJ2-7; 12 positions match TRBD1. Trimming cost V 3 bases and J 6 bases; bases outside gene matches: 6. The CDR3 runs 15 residues. Germline assignment: CDR1 KGHSH and CDR2 LQKENI. CDR3 protein: CASSPGTGGSREQYF. CDR3 coding DNA: TGTGCCAGCTCACCCGGGACAGGGGGCTCGCGCGAGCAGTACTTC.

The J gene is TRBJ2-3, the V gene TRBV2, with TRBD1 identical over 7 bases. Germline CDR1 is SNHLY and CDR2 is FYNNEI. Trimming at V came to 4 bases and at J to 2 bases, leaving 6 bases not matched to a gene. This CDR3 spans 15 amino acids. The CDR3 loop reads CASSASGGSTDTQYF. The CDR3 nucleotides are TGTGCCAGCAGTGCATCAGGGGGATCCACAGATACGCAGTATTTT.

The chain has TRBV7-2 and TRBJ2-3; D is perhaps TRBD1 (6 bases). Per the germline V gene, CDR1 is SGHTA and CDR2 is FQGNSA. Trimming removed 5 bases from V and 4 bases from J, with 10 bases in between. CDR3 size: 13 residues. The CDR3 coding sequence is TGTGCCAGCAGCGAAGAGGGGGCAGATACGCAGTATTTT. It specifies CASSEEGADTQYF. Complete variable domain (other parts from reference TRBV7-2 and TRBJ2-3): GAGVSQSPSNKVTEKGKDVELRCDPISGHTALYWYRQSLGQGLEFLIYFQGNSAPDKSGLPSDRFSAERTGGSVSTLTIQRTQQEDSAVYLCASSEEGADTQYFGPGTRLTVL.

The V call is TRBV20-1, the J call TRBJ2-5; a possible D gene is TRBD2 (5 bases). Germline assignment: CDR1 DFQATT and CDR2 SNEGSKA (reference sequence). Trimming stripped 3 bases from V and 4 bases from J, with 12 bases between. The CDR3 has 13 residues. The CDR3 reads CSASITGIETQYF. In nucleotides, the CDR3 is TGCAGTGCTAGTATCACCGGGATAGAGACCCAGTACTTC.

This chain connects TRBV7-9 to TRBJ2-1, with 10 bases lining up with TRBD2. The CDR3 consists of 15 residues. V was clipped by 3 bases and J by 10 bases; unmatched bases: 9. Germline-derived CDR1 and CDR2 are SEHNR and FQNEAQ (reference sequence). The CDR3 nucleotides read TGTGCCAGCAGCTTCCGAGCGGGAGGGCCGGAGGAGCAGTTCTTC. This codes for CASSFRAGGPEEQFF.

This chain joins TRBV7-9 and TRBJ1-5; no definite D call. Between the trimmed V and J ends, which lost 1 base and 9 bases, there was a span of 16 bases. CDR3 length: 15 amino acids. The germline V gene has CDR1 SEHNR and CDR2 FQNEAQ (reference sequence). The CDR3 sequence is CASSLGGRLLGPQHF. The CDR3 DNA sequence: TGTGCCAGCAGCTTAGGAGGCAGACTTCTTGGGCCCCAGCATTTT.

The V and J genes are TRBV5-6 and TRBJ2-3; 9 bases align to TRBD2. There are 15 residues in the CDR3. CDR1 is SGHDT and CDR2 is YYEEEE in the germline V gene. Unmatched junction bases numbered 7, after V lost 4 bases and J lost 4 bases. The CDR3 protein is CASSRSGSWADTQYF. CDR3 nucleotide sequence: TGTGCCAGCAGCCGTAGCGGGAGCTGGGCAGATACGCAGTATTTT.

V and J are TRBV15 and TRBJ2-2; 10 bases map to TRBD1. Germline CDR1 reads LNHNV; CDR2 reads YYDKDF (reference sequence). V was pared by 5 bases and J by 0 bases, with 3 bases of the junction left unmatched. The CDR3 runs to 16 residues. CDR3 in amino acids: CATSVGTGANTGELFF. CDR3 bases: TGTGCCACCAGCGTGGGGACAGGGGCGAACACCGGGGAGCTGTTTTTT. The variable domain in full, completed from reference TRBV15 and TRBJ2-2, reads DAMVIQNPRYQVTQFGKPVTLSCSQTLNHNVMYWYQQKSSQAPKLLFHYYDKDFNNEADTPDNFQSRRPNTSFCFLDIRSPGLGDTAMYLCATSVGTGANTGELFFGEGSRLTVL.

This clone was seen a few times. The chain combines TRBV27 with TRBJ2-5; TRBD2 agrees at 14 bases. The CDR3 runs 15 residues. With 5 bases clipped from V and 5 bases from J, the junction kept 4 bases outside the gene matches. Germline CDR1 MNHEY, CDR2 SMNVEV (reference sequence). CDR3 nucleotides: TGTGCCAGCAGTCCTGGGACTAGCGGGAGTGAGACCCAGTACTTC. This sequence encodes CASSPGTSGSETQYF.

The CDR3, as DNA: TGTGCCAGCAGTCCAGGCGTCGGGGGTGGAAACACCATATATTTT. Its translation: CASSPGVGGGNTIYF. The rearrangement joins TRBV27 to TRBJ1-3; D is perhaps TRBD1 (5 bases). The CDR3 sequence is 15 residues long. V was pared by 5 bases and J by 3 bases, with 14 bases between. Germline CDR1 is MNHEY and CDR2 is SMNVEV (reference sequence).

A few counts support this clone. This sequence joins TRBV3-1 (or the pseudogene TRBV3-2) and TRBJ2-5, with D possibly being TRBD1 (7 bases). Deletions cut 4 bases from V and 5 bases from J, with 14 bases between. The CDR3 length is 14 residues. Germline assignment: CDR1 LGHDT and CDR2 YNNKEL (reference sequence). In DNA form, the CDR3 reads TGTGCCAGCAGCCCCCAGGGGGGCGCGGAGACCCAGTACTTC. Amino acid sequence: CASSPQGGAETQYF.

The rearrangement links TRBV12-3 or TRBV12-4 to TRBJ1-5; D uncertain. V was clipped by 7 bases and J by 7 bases, with 11 bases between them. The CDR3 length is 12 residues. CDR3 nucleotide sequence: TGTGCCAGCAATGCGCAGGCCCAGCCCCAGCATTTT. This codes for CASNAQAQPQHF.

The chain employs TRBV19 and TRBJ2-7; 7 bases line up with TRBD1. Trimming took 10 bases from V and 1 from J; bases not matched to a gene: 13. Per germline, CDR1 LNHDA and CDR2 SQIVND (reference sequence). This CDR3 contains 15 residues. CDR3 loop: CATRQGISSSYEQYF. CDR3 coding DNA: TGTGCCACCCGACAGGGAATCTCATCTTCCTACGAGCAGTACTTC. Supplemented by reference TRBV19 and TRBJ2-7, the full variable domain reads DGGITQSPKYLFRKEGQNVTLSCEQNLNHDAMYWYRQDPGQGLRLIYYSQIVNDFQKGDIAEGYSVSREKKESFPLTVTSAQKNPTAFYLCATRQGISSSYEQYFGPGTRLTVT.

V usage is TRBV27 and J usage is TRBJ1-2, with TRBD1 matching over 7 bases. V lost 5 bases and J lost 6; bases outside the gene matches: 6. The CDR3 totals 13 residues. Germline V gene data show CDR1 as MNHEY and CDR2 as SMNVEV (reference sequence). CDR3 residues: CASSPQGRNGYTF. The CDR3 nucleotides read TGTGCCAGCAGTCCACAGGGGAGGAATGGCTACACCTTC.

The chain carries TRBV4-3 and TRBJ1-1; D is unresolved. This CDR3 spans 15 amino acids. The V gene lost 4 bases and the J gene lost 0 bases, with 12 bases spanning the gap. Germline V CDR1 and CDR2: LGHNA, YSLEER. The CDR3 nucleotides read TGCGCCAGCAGCCGAAGCTTACTAATGAACACTGAAGCTTTCTTT. Its protein is CASSRSLLMNTEAFF.

The chain couples TRBV30 to TRBJ2-7; 11 nucleotides line up with TRBD2. The germline CDR1 and CDR2 sequences are GTSNPN and SVGIG (reference sequence). V dropped 3 bases and J dropped 7; count of bases not matched to a gene: 11. This CDR3 is built from 15 residues. This CDR3 reads CAWSHKLAGAGEQYF. CDR3 nucleotides: TGTGCCTGGAGCCATAAACTAGCGGGAGCTGGTGAGCAGTACTTC.

The V and J genes are TRBV6-1 and TRBJ2-7; 8 nucleotides align to TRBD2. Germline CDR1 reads MNHNS; CDR2 reads SASEGT. Trimming took 2 bases from V and 5 from J; bases not matched to a gene: 8. The CDR3 extends over 15 amino acids. The CDR3 spells CASSESGLGMDEQYF. The CDR3 DNA follows: TGTGCCAGCAGTGAATCGGGACTAGGGATGGACGAGCAGTACTTC.